The clone carrying this TCR beta chain was observed a few times. The source of the sample is a study of T cells in Graves' hyperthyroidism and ophthalmopathy. Using RNA transcripts as the source, TCR beta CDR3 regions were amplified. HTBI primers were employed in a first-round RT-PCR of the TCR CDR3. Each CDR3 protein is one row after TCRdb ran MiXCR on the multiplex PCR reads. The repertoire has a few hundred thousand distinct CDR3 sequences, 46% of them found once; the top ten carry about two fifths. This sequence originates from an adult woman with Graves' disease, either hyperthyroidism or ophthalmopathy (not recorded which). Source material: peripheral blood or thyroid tissue (not recorded which).

Written as DNA, the CDR3 is TGCGCCAGCAGCTTCATCCCGCGAAGTCCCGGCTATGGCTACACCTTC. This codes for CASSFIPRSPGYGYTF. The chain recombines TRBV5-1 with TRBJ1-2; no definite D call. The length of the CDR3 is 16 residues. Germline CDR1 SGHRS, CDR2 YFSETQ. Trimming shortened V by 2 bases and J by 4 bases, and 18 bases separated the two germline ends.